A single T cell receptor (beta chain) is shown here with its context. This clonotype appeared many times. The clone's antigen remains unknown. Base qualities were left out, and no much larger clone turns up one base away. The CDR3 has 14 amino acids, counting the end cysteine and phenylalanine. Of all the DNA, just the CDR3 is kept, 42 bases in frame from base 1. The V end loses 3 bases and the J end loses 2 bases, and a stretch of 14 bases separates them. From a lookup of the germline V gene (reference sequence), CDR1 and CDR2 are DFQATT and SNEGSKA. These data belong to a study of CD8 T cells in ankylosing spondylitis (dated by TCRdb to 2017 to 2019). Study-wide context: The study profiled T cell receptor beta repertoires in healthy donors and ankylosing spondylitis patients to find disease-linked TCR variants. The full study cohort comprised about 24 ankylosing spondylitis patients and 110 or so healthy donors. Peripheral blood was sampled, and synovial fluid was also collected from ankylosing spondylitis patients.

Here is what the overall study found, with its caveats: A CD8+ phenotype was shown by the disease-linked clones, which were found at relatively low frequencies in peripheral blood. A TCR beta motif made up of eight or nine highly homologous amino acid variants appeared to be characteristic of blood from ankylosing spondylitis patients. Some motif variants had previously been reported in the synovial fluid and blood of reactive arthritis patients, which suggests shared mechanisms of disease initiation. The disease-linked clones were reported as significantly enriched in matched synovial fluid samples from ankylosing spondylitis patients.

The reads were generated on an Illumina HiSeq 2500. TCR beta libraries were prepared by quantitative 5'-RACE with molecular barcodes. The study's processing was this. A new computational method based on a probabilistic model of VDJ rearrangement was used to identify disease-linked TCR variants. TCRdb's own reprocessing of the public reads used fastp at Q25 and MiXCR and kept productive beta chains. Rows merge per CDR3 protein into single entries with the most common DNA and genes. These V and J calls are TCRdb output, not the study's own analysis. Counted in this sample were 45,000 or so distinct CDR3 sequences; 8% to 13% of them appeared once. The top ten constitute around 1.5% of the sample.

The origin of this receptor is a male donor with ankylosing spondylitis or in good health (not recorded which). The chain is made from TRBV20-1 and TRBJ2-7; the D gene could be either TRBD1 or TRBD2, each agreeing at 5 bases. Sequencing was carried out using blood, either unsorted or a sorted T cell fraction (not recorded which). The CDR3 region has the sequence CSARDRDGTYEQYF. The nucleotide sequence reads as follows: TGCAGTGCTAGGGACCGGGACGGAACCTACGAGCAGTACTTC.